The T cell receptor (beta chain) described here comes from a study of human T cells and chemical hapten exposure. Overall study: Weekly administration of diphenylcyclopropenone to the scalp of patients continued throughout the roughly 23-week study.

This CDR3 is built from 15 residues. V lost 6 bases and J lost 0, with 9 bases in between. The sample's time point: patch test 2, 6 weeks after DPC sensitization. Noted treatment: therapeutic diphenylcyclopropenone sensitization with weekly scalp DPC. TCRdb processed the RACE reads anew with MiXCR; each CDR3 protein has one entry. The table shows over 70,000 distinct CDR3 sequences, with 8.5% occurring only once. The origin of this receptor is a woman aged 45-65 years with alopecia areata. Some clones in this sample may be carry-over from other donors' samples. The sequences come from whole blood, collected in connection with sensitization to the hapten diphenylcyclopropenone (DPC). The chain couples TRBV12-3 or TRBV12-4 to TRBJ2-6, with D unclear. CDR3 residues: CASSSYISGANVLTF. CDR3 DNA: TGTGCCAGCAGCTCCTACATCTCTGGGGCCAACGTCCTGACTTTC.